This note documents a single TCR beta chain sequence. Profiled with immunoSEQ multiplex PCR; TCRdb holds only in-frame clones, not every one. The sample holds around 530,000 clones, roughly four fifths seen once. This entry is derived from a study of shared clonotypes between healthy human individuals. The specimen was PBMCs. The source of this sequence is a middle-aged woman in good health. Some clones in this sample may be carry-over from other donors' samples.

CDR3 loop: CAWSVGGSRLEQYF. The CDR3 region has the DNA TGTGCCTGGAGTGTAGGCGGGAGCCGCCTCGAGCAGTACTTC. The chain recombines TRBV30 with TRBJ2-7, with TRBD2 matching over 7 bases. Germline trimming cut 0 bases from V and 6 bases from J; bases unmatched to any gene: 8. This CDR3 has 14 amino acids. The germline V gene has CDR1 GTSNPN and CDR2 SVGIG (reference sequence).